This T cell receptor (beta chain) was documented in a study of shared clonotypes between healthy human individuals. Profiled with immunoSEQ multiplex PCR; TCRdb holds only in-frame clones, not every one. The repertoire has hundreds of thousands of clones, around 96% of them found once; the top ten carry less than 0.3%. Naivety among CD8 cells was defined by CD45RO negativity and positive CCR7 selection, thereby excluding terminally differentiated effector memory CD45RA+ cells. CDR1 and CDR2 from the germline V gene are SNHLY and FYNNEI. V lost 8 bases and J 4 bases, leaving 17 bases between the germline ends. The CDR3 runs to 14 residues. Comment on this clone: The antigen remains unidentified.

Study results and caveats: Shared clonotypes: approximately 4.5% naive CD4, about 3.5% naive CD8, over 2% memory CD4, 0.4% to 0.45% memory CD8.

The sequence came from a man aged 30 to 39 in good health. The material sequenced was naive CD8+ T cells sorted from blood. The chain combines TRBV2 with TRBJ1-1; possible D gene TRBD1, 5 bases. For the CDR3, the DNA is TGTGCCAGCGGAACAGGTTCCCAAACCACTGAAGCTTTCTTT. It is translated as CASGTGSQTTEAFF.